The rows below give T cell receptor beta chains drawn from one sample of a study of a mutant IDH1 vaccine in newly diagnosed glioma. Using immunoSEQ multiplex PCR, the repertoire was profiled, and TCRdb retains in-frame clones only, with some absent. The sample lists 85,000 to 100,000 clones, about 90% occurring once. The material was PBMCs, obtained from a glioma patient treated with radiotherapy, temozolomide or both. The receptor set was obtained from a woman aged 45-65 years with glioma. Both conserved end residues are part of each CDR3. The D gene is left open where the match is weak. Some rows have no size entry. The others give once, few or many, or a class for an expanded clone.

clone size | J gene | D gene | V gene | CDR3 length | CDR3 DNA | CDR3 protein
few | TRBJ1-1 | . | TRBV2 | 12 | TGTGCCAGCGCTGCTGGGCTCACTGAAGCTTTCTTT | CASAAGLTEAFF
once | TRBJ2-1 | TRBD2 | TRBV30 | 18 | TGTGCCTGGAGTACCCTCCGAGCTAGCGGGAGGGCCTACAATGAGCAGTTCTTC | CAWSTLRASGRAYNEQFF
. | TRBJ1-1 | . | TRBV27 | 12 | TGTGCCAGCAGAGGGGGGACCAGAGAAGCTTTCTTT | CASRGGTREAFF
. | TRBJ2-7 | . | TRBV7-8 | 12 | TGTGCCAGCAGCCCCGGGGTCGACGAGCAGTACTTC | CASSPGVDEQYF
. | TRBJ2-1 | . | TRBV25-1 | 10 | TGTGCCAGCAGTGCCCATGAGCAGTTCTTC | CASSAHEQFF
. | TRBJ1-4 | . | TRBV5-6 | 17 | TGTGCCAGCAGCTTGGCAAAACTTGGGGACGTGAAGGGAAAAACTGTTTTT | CASSLAKLGDVKGKTVF
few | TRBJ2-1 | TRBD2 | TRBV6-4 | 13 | TGTGCCAGCAGTTCCCTAGCGGGAGGAGAGCAGTTCTTC | CASSSLAGGEQFF
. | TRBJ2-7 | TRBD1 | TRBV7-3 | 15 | TGTGCCAGCAGCTTAGGACAGGGGAGGACCTACGAGCAGTACTTC | CASSLGQGRTYEQYF
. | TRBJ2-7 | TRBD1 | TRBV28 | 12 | TGTGCCAGCAGTTTTGGACAGGGAGAACAGTACTTC | CASSFGQGEQYF
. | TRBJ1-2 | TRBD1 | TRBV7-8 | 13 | TGTGCCAGCAGCTTAGTCTCCGGGACAGACTACACCTTC | CASSLVSGTDYTF